This entry concerns a single TCR beta chain. As yet, its antigen is unknown. Sequencing used immunoSEQ multiplex PCR; TCRdb keeps in-frame clones, though not all of them. This table has 75,000 to 85,000 clones, around 78% appearing once. This entry belongs to a study of T cell clones after liver transplantation. Study-level background: Tolerant meant at least one year fully off immunosuppression without liver enzymes above twice normal.

Whole-study results and caveats: Graft donor-reactive T cells may have migrated into the graft rather than being deleted.

The input for sequencing was CD4+ T cells from blood, taken at the 22-month timepoint. The TCR originated in a human patient who received a liver transplant. Some T cells may be provided by the graft donor.

CDR3 residues: CASSLGQTYEQYF. The CDR3 bases are TGTGCCAGCAGTTTGGGACAGACCTACGAGCAGTACTTC. The chain carries TRBV27 and TRBJ2-7, with 7 bases matching TRBD1. V lost 3 bases and J lost 2; bases outside the gene matches: 1. The V gene's germline CDR1 is MNHEY and CDR2 SMNVEV (reference sequence). The CDR3 is 13 amino acids.